Listed here are 30 T cell receptor beta chains from one sample, sequenced in a study of CD4 T cells in relation to SARS-CoV-2 and coronaviruses. TCRdb's table, derived via immunoSEQ multiplex PCR, lists solely in-frame clones and lacks some. The sample has about 37,000 clones, approximately 85% seen once. The sequencing input was memory CD4+ T cells from PBMCs. The receptors originated from an adult with COVID-19.

V is TRBV29-1 and J is TRBJ2-4, with D possibly matching TRBD2 (6 bases). Between the trimmed V and J ends, which lost 5 bases and 2 bases, there was a span of 10 bases. The CDR3 loop spans 13 amino acids. Germline CDR1 is SQVTM and CDR2 is ANQGSEA. CDR3 nucleotide sequence: TGCAGCGTTTCGGGAGTGACCAAAAACATTCAGTACTTC. It translates to CSVSGVTKNIQYF.

This chain connects TRBV18 to TRBJ2-7; 9 positions match TRBD1. CDR1 KGHSH and CDR2 LQKENI come from the germline V gene. There are 14 residues in the CDR3. V gave up 2 bases and J gave up 3 bases; unmatched junction bases: 2. The CDR3 bases are TGTGCCAGCTCACCAGCGGGACAGGGCTACGAGCAGTACTTC. Protein product: CASSPAGQGYEQYF.

The CDR3 here is CASSKTTGGGNEKLFF. CDR3 DNA sequence: TGTGCCAGCAGCAAGACTACGGGGGGGGGTAATGAAAAACTGTTTTTT. J is TRBJ1-4 and V is TRBV7-9, with D maybe TRBD1 (5 bases). The germline V gene has CDR1 SEHNR and CDR2 FQNEAQ (reference sequence). V shed 5 bases and J shed 4 bases, with 17 bases lying between them. The CDR3 runs to 16 residues. The full variable domain, with the rest looked up from reference TRBV7-9 and TRBJ1-4, is DTGVSQNPRHKITKRGQNVTFRCDPISEHNRLYWYRQTLGQGPEFLTYFQNEAQLEKSRLLSDRFSAERPKGSFSTLEIQRTEQGDSAMYLCASSKTTGGGNEKLFFGSGTQLSVL.

The chain combines TRBV27 with TRBJ2-1; D may be TRBD2 (7 bases). V was trimmed by 3 bases and J by 3 bases, leaving 9 bases between them. Germline CDR1 MNHEY, CDR2 SMNVEV (reference sequence). The CDR3 runs to 14 residues. CDR3: CASSLRGRYNEQFF. CDR3 sequence (DNA): TGTGCCAGCAGTTTGCGGGGGCGCTACAATGAGCAGTTCTTC.

This chain links TRBV2 with TRBJ1-2; TRBD1 is a possible D gene (5 bases). V gave up 2 bases and J gave up 3 bases, with 16 bases separating them. There are 16 residues in the CDR3. Germline assignment: CDR1 SNHLY and CDR2 FYNNEI. CDR3 sequence: CASSERQGISDYGYTF. The DNA for the CDR3 is TGTGCCAGCAGTGAAAGGCAGGGAATCAGCGACTATGGCTACACCTTC. Supplemented by reference TRBV2 and TRBJ1-2, the full variable domain reads EPEVTQTPSHQVTQMGQEVILRCVPISNHLYFYWYRQILGQKVEFLVSFYNNEISEKSEIFDDQFSVERPDGSNFTLKIRSTKLEDSAMYFCASSERQGISDYGYTFGSGTRLTVV.

This clone was counted a few times. V is TRBV7-9 and J is TRBJ1-2; the match to TRBD1 covers 9 bases. Germline CDR1 reads SEHNR; CDR2 reads FQNEAQ (reference sequence). V shed 5 bases and J 6 bases; nucleotides not matched to a gene: 4. The CDR3 runs to 13 residues. CDR3 coding DNA: TGTGCCAGCAGCCTTGGACAGGGGCATGGCTACACCTTC. Its protein is CASSLGQGHGYTF.

The genes are TRBV9 and TRBJ2-2; 9 bases align to TRBD2. Germline-derived CDR1 and CDR2 are SGDLS and YYNGEE. The V and J ends lost 1 base and 0 bases, in that order; junction bases with no gene match: 4. The CDR3 loop spans 17 amino acids. The CDR3, as DNA: TGTGCCAGCAGCGTACTAGCGGGACCCGCGAACACCGGGGAGCTGTTTTTT. Its protein is CASSVLAGPANTGELFF.

The chain recombines TRBV3-1 (or the pseudogene TRBV3-2) with TRBJ2-3; D perhaps matches TRBD1 (5 bases). CDR1 is LGHDT, CDR2 YNNKEL, per germline (reference sequence). Between the trimmed V and J ends, which lost 8 bases and 2 bases, there was a span of 11 bases. The CDR3 runs to 13 residues. The CDR3 nucleotides are TGTGCCAGCGGGGCCTATATCACAGATACGCAGTATTTT. Translating it yields CASGAYITDTQYF.

The chain carries TRBV5-1 and TRBJ2-5; TRBD2 aligns across 14 bases. This CDR3 contains 19 residues. Unmatched junction bases numbered 7, after V lost 0 bases and J lost 0 bases. Germline assignment: CDR1 SGHRS and CDR2 YFSETQ. In DNA form, the CDR3 reads TGCGCCAGCAGCTTGGGACTAGCGGGAGGGCTCTCTCACCAAGAGACCCAGTACTTC. Residues: CASSLGLAGGLSHQETQYF. The variable domain in full, with the rest retrieved from reference TRBV5-1 and TRBJ2-5, is KAGVTQTPRYLIKTRGQQVTLSCSPISGHRSVSWYQQTPGQGLQFLFEYFSETQRNKGNFPGRFSGRQFSNSRSEMNVSTLELGDSALYLCASSLGLAGGLSHQETQYFGPGTRLLVL.

The chain couples TRBV25-1 to TRBJ2-1, with 10 positions matching TRBD2. Germline trimming cut 1 base from V and 8 bases from J; bases unmatched to any gene: 8. CDR3 size: 16 residues. Germline V gives CDR1 MGHDK, CDR2 SYGVNS. The CDR3: CASSEFGSGRMYEQFF. CDR3 in DNA: TGTGCCAGCAGTGAATTCGGTAGCGGGAGGATGTATGAGCAGTTCTTC.

V and J are TRBV2 and TRBJ1-4; D possibly corresponds to TRBD1 (5 bases). This CDR3 is 15 amino acids long. V lost 1 base to trimming and J lost 1 base, with 7 bases between them. Germline V gives CDR1 SNHLY, CDR2 FYNNEI. The CDR3 DNA follows: TGTGCCAGCAGTGAAGATCAGGGAACTAATGAAAAACTGTTTTTT. It translates to CASSEDQGTNEKLFF.

V is TRBV6-2 or TRBV6-3 and J is TRBJ2-5; D is perhaps TRBD2 (6 bases). The CDR3 spans 13 residues. CDR1 is MNHEY, CDR2 SVGEGT, per germline. The germline V and J ends were trimmed by 6 bases and 4 bases, with 12 bases remaining between them. The CDR3 coding sequence is TGTGCCAGCAGCCCCCACGGGGGAGAGACCCAGTACTTC. Its translation is CASSPHGGETQYF.

The gene calls are TRBV5-1 and TRBJ2-5, with a tentative D call TRBD2 (5 bases). This CDR3 region has 18 residues. CDR1 SGHRS and CDR2 YFSETQ come from the germline V gene. V was trimmed by 3 bases and J by 5 bases, leaving 26 bases between them. CDR3 loop: CASSSSSSRSLALETQYF. The CDR3 bases are TGCGCCAGCAGCTCCTCGAGCTCTAGGTCCCTAGCTTTGGAGACCCAGTACTTC.

V gene TRBV5-1 combines with J gene TRBJ2-5; tentative D call: TRBD2 (5 bases). Germline CDR1 is SGHRS and CDR2 is YFSETQ. CDR3 size: 15 residues. Between the trimmed V and J ends, which lost 6 bases and 1 base, there was a span of 16 bases. The CDR3 DNA reads as TGCGCCAGCACCCGAGGTGGGAGTCTCCAAGAGACCCAGTACTTC. Amino acids: CASTRGGSLQETQYF.

The chain is built from TRBV2 and TRBJ1-5; D may be TRBD1 (5 bases). The CDR3 is 12 residues long. CDR1 SNHLY and CDR2 FYNNEI come from the germline V gene. Trimming took off 4 bases at V and 8 bases at J, with 9 bases between the two ends. CDR3 coding DNA: TGTGCCAGCAGTGGGGACGTGGAGCCCCAGCATTTT. This encodes CASSGDVEPQHF.

The chain is built from TRBV6-5 and TRBJ1-3; D remains unclear. The CDR3 extends over 14 amino acids. V was shortened by 6 bases and J by 0 bases, with 9 bases between the two germline ends. The germline V gene encodes CDR1 MNHEY and CDR2 SVGAGI. For the CDR3, the DNA is TGTGCCAGCAGCAGTACAAACTCTGGAAACACCATATATTTT. Its protein product is CASSSTNSGNTIYF.

This rearrangement joins TRBV4-2 to TRBJ2-1; 13 bases agree with TRBD2. The ends lost 4 bases at V and 9 bases at J; junction bases unmatched: 12. CDR1 is LGHNA and CDR2 is YNFKEQ in the germline V gene. CDR3 length: 17 residues. CDR3 sequence reads: CASSRPITSGRAPEQFF. CDR3 coding DNA: TGTGCCAGCAGCCGCCCGATTACTAGCGGGAGGGCCCCTGAGCAGTTCTTC.

This clone showed up just once. V gene TRBV5-1 combines with J gene TRBJ2-3, with a weak D call TRBD2 (5 bases). Germline V CDR1 and CDR2: SGHRS, YFSETQ. The CDR3 length is 17 residues. Trimming pared 0 bases from V and 5 bases from J, leaving 19 bases between. The CDR3 DNA is TGCGCCAGCAGCTTGGCGGCGCTCGGGAAGATGAAAGATACGCAGTATTTT. It translates to CASSLAALGKMKDTQYF.

This chain uses TRBV30 with TRBJ2-3, with 10 bases identical to TRBD1. There are 14 residues in the CDR3. V lost 6 bases to trimming and J lost 0 bases; unmatched junction nucleotides: 3. Germline V gene data show CDR1 as GTSNPN and CDR2 as SVGIG (reference sequence). CDR3 coding DNA: TGTGCCTGTAGGACAGGGGGAAGCACAGATACGCAGTATTTT. Translating it yields CACRTGGSTDTQYF. Combining the CDR3 with reference TRBV30 and TRBJ2-3 gives the whole variable domain SQTIHQWPATLVQPVGSPLSLECTVEGTSNPNLYWYRQAAGRGLQLLFYSVGIGQISSEVPQNLSASRPQDRQFILSSKKLLLSDSGFYLCACRTGGSTDTQYFGPGTRLTVL.

The chain carries TRBV15 and TRBJ2-2; 7 positions match TRBD2. V lost 5 bases to trimming and J lost 3 bases; unmatched junction nucleotides: 6. CDR3 length: 15 amino acids. Germline loops: CDR1 LNHNV, CDR2 YYDKDF (reference sequence). The CDR3 protein is CATSDRDYHTGELFF. The DNA for the CDR3 is TGTGCCACCAGCGACCGGGACTACCACACCGGGGAGCTGTTTTTT. The full variable domain, in which reference TRBV15 and TRBJ2-2 provide the parts outside the CDR3, is DAMVIQNPRYQVTQFGKPVTLSCSQTLNHNVMYWYQQKSSQAPKLLFHYYDKDFNNEADTPDNFQSRRPNTSFCFLDIRSPGLGDTAMYLCATSDRDYHTGELFFGEGSRLTVL.

The chain has TRBV5-4 and TRBJ2-1; D call uncertain. Per germline, CDR1 SGHNT and CDR2 YYREEE (reference sequence). Trimming took 4 bases from V and 2 from J, leaving 13 bases between them. The CDR3 consists of 15 residues. CDR3 nucleotide sequence: TGTGCCAGCAGCGATAGCAGCCGTCCCTACAATGAGCAGTTCTTC. Its translation: CASSDSSRPYNEQFF. The full variable domain, rest sourced from reference TRBV5-4 and TRBJ2-1, is ETGVTQSPTHLIKTRGQQVTLRCSSQSGHNTVSWYQQALGQGPQFIFQYYREEENGRGNFPPRFSGLQFPNYSSELNVNALELDDSALYLCASSDSSRPYNEQFFGPGTRLTVL.

This clone appeared a single time. The V and J genes are TRBV2 and TRBJ1-2; 12 nucleotides agree with TRBD1. The V gene's germline CDR1 is SNHLY and CDR2 FYNNEI. Germline trimming cut 8 bases from V and 7 bases from J; bases unmatched to any gene: 8. The CDR3 extends over 14 amino acids. Written as DNA, the CDR3 is TGTGCCAGCGGGGGGGACAGGGGGCTTCGTGGCTACACCTTC. This codes for CASGGDRGLRGYTF.

The chain links TRBV5-6 to TRBJ2-1; D is ambiguous. This CDR3 comprises 15 residues. V shed 0 bases and J shed 2 bases, with 9 bases lying between them. Germline assignment: CDR1 SGHDT and CDR2 YYEEEE. The CDR3 DNA follows: TGTGCCAGCAGCTTGGCCCGGCGCCCCTACAATGAGCAGTTCTTC. Amino acids: CASSLARRPYNEQFF.

The genes are TRBV4-1 and TRBJ2-6, with a tentative D call TRBD2 (6 bases). Trimming took 3 bases from V and 0 from J, leaving 9 bases between them. There are 16 residues in the CDR3. Germline lookup yields CDR1 MGHRA and CDR2 YSYEKL. The DNA of the CDR3 is TGCGCCAGCAGCCATGGCGGGGCCTCTGGGGCCAACGTCCTGACTTTC. This gives the protein CASSHGGASGANVLTF.

The genes are TRBV7-3 and TRBJ1-2; 7 nucleotides line up with TRBD1. The ends lost 1 base at V and 6 bases at J; junction bases unmatched: 8. The V gene's germline CDR1 is SGHTA and CDR2 FQGTGA. This CDR3 has 15 amino acids. For the CDR3, the DNA is TGTGCCAGCAGCTTAAGCGCCGGGACAGCAAATGGCTACACCTTC. It translates to CASSLSAGTANGYTF.

V gene TRBV12-3 or TRBV12-4 combines with J gene TRBJ2-7; weak D call: TRBD1 (6 bases). Trimming pared 3 bases from V and 5 bases from J, leaving 11 bases between. This CDR3 region has 13 residues. The CDR3 is CASSLGAADEQYF. CDR3 sequence (DNA): TGTGCCAGCAGTTTGGGGGCAGCGGACGAGCAGTACTTC.

The J gene is TRBJ2-5, the V gene TRBV10-3; 9 bases align to TRBD2. The CDR3 spans 15 residues. The germline V gene has CDR1 ENHRY and CDR2 SYGVKD. V lost 10 bases and J lost 4; bases outside the gene matches: 13. The CDR3 DNA follows: TGTGCCACCAGACCAGCGGGAGGTTTAGGAGAGACCCAGTACTTC. It specifies CATRPAGGLGETQYF.

The genes are TRBV7-6 and TRBJ1-2; 8 positions match TRBD1. The J segment lost 3 bases and the V segment lost 4 bases, leaving 10 bases of the junction unmatched. Looked up from germline, CDR1 is SGHVS and CDR2 is FNYEAQ. CDR3 length equals 16 residues. The CDR3 reads CASSWTGSLQDYGYTF. CDR3 DNA sequence: TGTGCCAGCAGCTGGACAGGGTCCCTCCAAGACTATGGCTACACCTTC.

The chain is built from TRBV7-2 and TRBJ1-2; TRBD1 matches at 10 bases. The ends lost 6 bases at V and 5 bases at J; junction bases unmatched: 12. The germline CDR1 and CDR2 sequences are SGHTA and FQGNSA. The CDR3 length is 16 residues. CDR3 sequence reads: CASSTRTGGQGYGYTF. The CDR3 DNA sequence: TGTGCCAGCAGTACCCGGACAGGGGGGCAGGGATATGGCTACACCTTC.

The chain has TRBV25-1 and TRBJ2-3; no clear D. The CDR3 extends over 13 amino acids. V was trimmed by 9 bases and J by 0 bases, leaving 10 bases between them. Germline CDR1 MGHDK, CDR2 SYGVNS. CDR3: CASGSDSTDTQYF. CDR3 in DNA: TGTGCCAGTGGCTCGGACAGCACAGATACGCAGTATTTT.